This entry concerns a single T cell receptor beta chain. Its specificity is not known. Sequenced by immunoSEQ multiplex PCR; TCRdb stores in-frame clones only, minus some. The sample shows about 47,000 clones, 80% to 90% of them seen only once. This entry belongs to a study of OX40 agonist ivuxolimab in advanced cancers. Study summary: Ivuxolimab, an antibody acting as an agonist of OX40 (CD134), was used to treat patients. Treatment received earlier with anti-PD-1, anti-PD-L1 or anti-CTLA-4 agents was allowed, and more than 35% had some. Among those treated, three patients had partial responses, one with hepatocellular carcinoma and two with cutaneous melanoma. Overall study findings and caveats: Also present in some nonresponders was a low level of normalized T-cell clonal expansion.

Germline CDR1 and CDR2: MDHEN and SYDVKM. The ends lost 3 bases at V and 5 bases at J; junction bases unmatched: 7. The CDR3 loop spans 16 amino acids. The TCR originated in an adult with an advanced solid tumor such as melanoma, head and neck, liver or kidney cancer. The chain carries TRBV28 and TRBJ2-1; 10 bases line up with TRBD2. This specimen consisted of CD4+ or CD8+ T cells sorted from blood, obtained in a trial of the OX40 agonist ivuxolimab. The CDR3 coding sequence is TGTGCCAGCAGTTTGGGAGCTAGCGGGGGACACAATGAGCAGTTCTTC. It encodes CASSLGASGGHNEQFF.